Listed here are 27 T cell receptor beta chains from one sample, sequenced in a study of T cells in Graves' hyperthyroidism and ophthalmopathy. Regions amplified from RNA transcripts were the TCR beta CDR3 regions. The primer set for the first-round RT-PCR of the TCR CDR3 was HTBI. A single record per CDR3 protein comes from TCRdb applying MiXCR to the multiplex PCR reads. The sample contains about 160,000 distinct CDR3 sequences, over 8% of which appear only once. The source material was blood. The receptors originated from a woman aged 18-29 years with Graves' hyperthyroidism that later progressed to Graves' ophthalmopathy.

This clonotype was recorded at least ten times. This chain joins TRBV7-9 and TRBJ2-7; D perhaps matches TRBD2 (5 bases). The CDR3 covers 13 residues. Germline CDR1 reads SEHNR; CDR2 reads FQNEAQ (reference sequence). V lost 5 bases to trimming and J lost 6 bases, with 14 bases between them. In nucleotides, the CDR3 is TGTGCCAGCAGCCTTAGCTTGCGGGCCGAGCAGTACTTC. It codes for CASSLSLRAEQYF.

This clonotype was seen a handful of times. The CDR3, as DNA: TGTGCCAGTAGTATAGGGGACACAGGGAACACTGAAGCTTTCTTT. Translation gives CASSIGDTGNTEAFF. This chain connects TRBV19 to TRBJ1-1, with D tentatively TRBD1 (6 bases). V was shortened by 1 base and J by 1 base, with 10 bases between the two germline ends. In germline, CDR1 is LNHDA, CDR2 SQIVND (reference sequence). The CDR3 spans 15 residues.

Many counts were recorded for this clonotype. V is TRBV6-1 and J is TRBJ2-5, with D unresolved. Germline CDR1 is MNHNS and CDR2 is SASEGT. V was clipped by 6 bases and J by 0 bases, with 11 bases between them. There are 14 residues in the CDR3. CDR3 sequence: CASRSDLYQETQYF. The CDR3, as DNA: TGTGCCAGCAGGTCCGACTTGTACCAAGAGACCCAGTACTTC.

This clonotype was recorded many times. The chain combines TRBV29-1 with TRBJ1-2, with D unclear. Per the germline V gene, CDR1 is SQVTM and CDR2 is ANQGSEA. V lost 6 bases, J lost 6 bases, and 23 bases lay in between. The length of the CDR3 is 15 residues. CDR3 loop: CSVREPDQPFDGYTF. The DNA for the CDR3 is TGCAGCGTCCGGGAGCCAGACCAGCCCTTCGATGGCTACACCTTC.

This clonotype was detected ten times or more. The J gene is TRBJ1-5, the V gene TRBV19; tentative D call: TRBD1 (5 bases). Germline V lookup: CDR1 LNHDA, CDR2 SQIVND (reference sequence). The CDR3 has 15 amino acids. With 7 bases removed from V and 0 bases from J, the gap between germline ends came to 13 bases. CDR3 sequence reads: CASNPDSYSNQPQHF. The DNA for the CDR3 is TGTGCCAGTAATCCTGACAGCTATAGCAATCAGCCCCAGCATTTT.

This clonotype appeared many times. V usage is TRBV20-1 and J usage is TRBJ1-2; D gene unclear. There are 16 residues in the CDR3. Germline V gene data show CDR1 as DFQATT and CDR2 as SNEGSKA (reference sequence). V dropped 4 bases and J dropped 5 bases, with 23 bases sitting between them. The CDR3 DNA sequence: TGCAGTGCTATTCCCATTGGACGGCGAGAAGAGTATGGCTACACCTTC. This translates into CSAIPIGRREEYGYTF.

In this sample, this clonotype turned up a few times. The chain couples TRBV12-3 or TRBV12-4 to TRBJ1-2, with 7 positions matching TRBD1. With 6 bases clipped from V and 13 bases from J, the junction kept 8 bases outside the gene matches. The CDR3 is 11 residues long. This CDR3 is CASSLTGEVTF. The CDR3, as DNA: TGTGCCAGCAGCCTAACAGGGGAGGTCACCTTC.

The sample holds a few counts of this clonotype. The chain carries TRBV19 and TRBJ2-1, with a weak D call TRBD1 (6 bases). Germline CDR1 LNHDA, CDR2 SQIVND (reference sequence). The CDR3 sequence is 16 residues long. With 6 bases removed from V and 0 bases from J, the gap between germline ends came to 15 bases. CDR3 amino acids: CASSALQGFSYNEQFF. For the CDR3, the DNA is TGTGCCAGTAGCGCCCTTCAGGGGTTCTCCTACAATGAGCAGTTCTTC.

This clonotype was observed at least ten times. The chain has TRBV13 and TRBJ2-7; 13 bases line up with TRBD2. This CDR3 region has 15 residues. Germline CDR1 reads PRHDT; CDR2 reads FYEKMQ (reference sequence). J was trimmed by 6 bases and V by 5 bases; bases with no gene match: 7. The CDR3: CASSRGTSGTREQYF. CDR3 nucleotides: TGTGCCAGCAGCCGGGGGACTAGCGGGACTCGCGAGCAGTACTTC. Based on the CDR3 plus reference TRBV13 and TRBJ2-7, the full variable domain is AAGVIQSPRHLIKEKRETATLKCYPIPRHDTVYWYQQGPGQDPQFLISFYEKMQSDKGSIPDRFSAQQFSDYHSELNMSSLELGDSALYFCASSRGTSGTREQYFGPGTRLTVT.

This clonotype was seen many times. J is TRBJ2-6 and V is TRBV7-3; the D gene is possibly TRBD2 (5 bases). V lost 5 bases, J lost 2 bases, and 10 bases lay in between. CDR1 and CDR2 (germline): SGHTA, FQGTGA. This CDR3 region has 15 residues. In nucleotides, the CDR3 is TGTGCCAGCAGCCATGACGGGGCTGGGGCCAACGTCCTGACTTTC. It encodes CASSHDGAGANVLTF.

The table lists this clonotype with many counts. This rearrangement joins TRBV12-3 or TRBV12-4 to TRBJ1-1; D possibly corresponds to TRBD1 (5 bases). This CDR3 comprises 14 residues. Trimming took 6 bases from V and 1 from J, leaving 12 bases between them. CDR3 amino acids: CASSRGVPNTEAFF. DNA for the CDR3: TGTGCCAGCAGCCGAGGGGTTCCGAACACTGAAGCTTTCTTT.

This clonotype was counted at least ten times. This chain connects TRBV2 to TRBJ1-5; 8 positions agree with TRBD1. The CDR3 contains 14 residues. Germline trimming cut 6 bases from V and 8 bases from J; bases unmatched to any gene: 9. Germline-derived CDR1 and CDR2 are SNHLY and FYNNEI. CDR3 loop: CASSRDRGSEPQHF. Written as DNA, the CDR3 is TGTGCCAGCAGCCGTGACAGGGGTAGCGAGCCCCAGCATTTT. The whole variable domain, filled in from reference TRBV2 and TRBJ1-5, reads EPEVTQTPSHQVTQMGQEVILRCVPISNHLYFYWYRQILGQKVEFLVSFYNNEISEKSEIFDDQFSVERPDGSNFTLKIRSTKLEDSAMYFCASSRDRGSEPQHFGDGTRLSIL.

The CDR3 coding sequence is TGTGCCAGCAGCCCCCGGAGAGGGAACCATGGCTACACCTTC. It specifies CASSPRRGNHGYTF. The V gene is TRBV5-5, the J gene TRBJ1-2; D is unclear. CDR1 is SGHKS and CDR2 is YYEKEE in the germline V gene (reference sequence). The CDR3 runs to 14 residues. Trimming took 4 bases from V and 6 from J, leaving 16 bases between them. The entire variable domain, with the rest obtained from reference TRBV5-5 and TRBJ1-2, is as follows: DAGVTQSPTHLIKTRGQQVTLRCSPISGHKSVSWYQQVLGQGPQFIFQYYEKEERGRGNFPDRFSARQFPNYSSELNVNALLLGDSALYLCASSPRRGNHGYTFGSGTRLTVV.

Ten or more counts support this clonotype. V gene TRBV20-1 combines with J gene TRBJ2-7; 9 nucleotides align to TRBD2. CDR3 length: 16 amino acids. J lost 3 bases, V lost 0 bases, and 9 bases had no gene match. Per the germline V gene, CDR1 is DFQATT and CDR2 is SNEGSKA (reference sequence). The CDR3 sequence: CSARELTSGAFYEQYF. The CDR3 bases are TGCAGTGCTAGAGAACTGACTAGCGGAGCATTCTACGAGCAGTACTTC.

This clonotype was picked up many times. The V call is TRBV28, the J call TRBJ2-7, with D perhaps matching TRBD1 or TRBD2 (5 bases each). V lost 2 bases to trimming and J lost 9 bases, with 11 bases between them. Per the germline V gene, CDR1 is MDHEN and CDR2 is SYDVKM. CDR3 length: 12 amino acids. CDR3 in amino acids: CASSLEGQMQYF. The CDR3 DNA is TGTGCCAGCAGTTTAGAGGGGCAGATGCAGTACTTC.

The sample holds many counts of this clonotype. This chain joins TRBV19 and TRBJ1-2, with 11 bases lining up with TRBD1. CDR1 LNHDA and CDR2 SQIVND come from the germline V gene (reference sequence). J gave up 6 bases and V 5 bases, and 5 bases lay outside the gene matches. There are 14 residues in the CDR3. The CDR3 DNA reads TGTGCCAGTAGTCCGGACAGGGGGCGGGATGGCTACACCTTC. Translated, it gives CASSPDRGRDGYTF.

This clonotype was seen repeatedly, ten times or more. V is TRBV20-1 and J is TRBJ2-5, with TRBD2 matching 7 bases. The CDR3 is 16 amino acids. The germline CDR1 and CDR2 sequences are DFQATT and SNEGSKA (reference sequence). The trim removed 1 base at V and 2 bases at J, leaving 10 bases unmatched. CDR3 sequence (DNA): TGCAGTGCTAGAGTTTTAGCGGGTCGGGATCAAGAGACCCAGTACTTC. Its translation is CSARVLAGRDQETQYF.

This clonotype was counted at least ten times. This chain uses TRBV30 with TRBJ2-5, with TRBD1 matching over 8 bases. The germline V gene has CDR1 GTSNPN and CDR2 SVGIG (reference sequence). CDR3 length: 16 amino acids. Trimming cost V 2 bases and J 5 bases; bases outside gene matches: 13. CDR3 protein: CAWSWVVAGGLETQYF. The CDR3 nucleotides are TGTGCCTGGAGTTGGGTTGTGGCAGGGGGCTTGGAGACCCAGTACTTC.

This clonotype was observed many times. The chain recombines TRBV2 with TRBJ1-2; TRBD1 aligns across 10 bases. The V gene's germline CDR1 is SNHLY and CDR2 FYNNEI. V was pared by 7 bases and J by 8 bases, with 10 bases of the junction left unmatched. The CDR3 is made up of 14 amino acids. The chain's CDR3 is CASIKGQGFNGYTF. The CDR3 bases are TGTGCCAGCATAAAGGGACAGGGGTTTAACGGCTACACCTTC.

This clonotype was observed many times. The J gene is TRBJ2-5, the V gene TRBV3-1; D may correspond to TRBD1 or TRBD2 (5 bases each). Deletions cut 4 bases from V and 5 bases from J, with 14 bases between. Per the germline V gene, CDR1 is LGHDT and CDR2 is YNNKEL (reference sequence). The CDR3 is 14 amino acids. The CDR3 sequence is CASSPGTAGETQYF. The CDR3 DNA reads as TGTGCCAGCAGCCCGGGGACGGCTGGGGAGACCCAGTACTTC.

This clonotype was seen ten or more times. The chain uses TRBV6-1 and TRBJ2-7; TRBD1 is a possible D gene (6 bases). V lost 7 bases, J lost 2 bases, and 15 bases lay in between. Germline CDR1 and CDR2: MNHNS and SASEGT. The CDR3 runs to 14 residues. Here the CDR3 reads CASNTGPPTYEQYF. The CDR3 DNA reads as TGTGCCAGCAATACAGGGCCTCCGACCTACGAGCAGTACTTC.

As concerns this clonotype: A much larger clone is a single base away; this may be a read error. This rearrangement joins TRBV24-1 to TRBJ2-2; either TRBD1 or TRBD2 may fit D (5 bases each). The CDR3 contains 16 residues. Germline CDR1 is KGHDR and CDR2 is SFDVKD. Trimming shortened V by 4 bases and J by 7 bases, and 18 bases separated the two germline ends. The CDR3 here is CATSDASGPRFGELFF. In DNA, the CDR3 is TGTGCCACCAGTGACGCATCGGGACCCCGTTTCGGGGAGCTGTTTTTT.

This clonotype was counted ten times or more. The chain carries TRBV11-2 and TRBJ1-2; 7 bases align to TRBD1. V lost 1 base to trimming and J lost 7 bases; unmatched junction nucleotides: 12. The CDR3 runs 16 residues. The germline CDR1 and CDR2 sequences are SGHAT and FQNNGV. The CDR3 DNA reads TGTGCCAGCAGCTTAGGTTCGGGCAGGGGGGAAGGTGGCTACACCTTC. Amino acids: CASSLGSGRGEGGYTF.

This clonotype was counted many times. This chain links TRBV19 with TRBJ1-1; D is uncertain. The CDR3 runs 13 residues. V lost 1 base, J lost 2 bases, and 5 bases lay in between. The germline gives CDR1 LNHDA, CDR2 SQIVND (reference sequence). The CDR3 region is CASSIGGNTEAFF. The CDR3, as DNA: TGTGCCAGTAGTATAGGTGGTAACACTGAAGCTTTCTTT.

This clonotype showed up just a few times. Germline and junction disagree at one end, which may indicate a read error. This chain links TRBV15 with TRBJ2-5; TRBD1 might be the D (6 bases). Germline CDR1 and CDR2: LNHNV and YYDKDF (reference sequence). The CDR3 runs to 15 residues. CDR3 coding DNA: TGTGCCACCAGCAGAGATTCACTGGGGGCAGGGCCCACGCACTTC. Its protein product is CATSRDSLGAGPTHF. The full variable domain, in which reference TRBV15 and TRBJ2-5 provide the parts outside the CDR3, is DAMVIQNPRYQVTQFGKPVTLSCSQTLNHNVMYWYQQKSSQAPKLLFHYYDKDFNNEADTPDNFQSRRPNTSFCFLDIRSPGLGDTAMYLCATSRDSLGAGPTHFGPGTRLLVL.

This clonotype has a count of ten or more. V and J are TRBV20-1 and TRBJ1-2; 7 bases line up with TRBD1. Per germline, CDR1 DFQATT and CDR2 SNEGSKA (reference sequence). V lost 5 bases to trimming and J lost 4 bases; unmatched junction nucleotides: 4. The CDR3 has 12 amino acids. The CDR3: CSAAGGTYGYTF. CDR3 DNA sequence: TGCAGTGCTGCAGGGGGAACCTATGGCTACACCTTC.

This clonotype has at least ten counts. This rearrangement joins TRBV19 to TRBJ2-1; D gene uncertain. Trimming took 5 bases from V and 2 from J, leaving 16 bases between them. Per the germline V gene, CDR1 is LNHDA and CDR2 is SQIVND (reference sequence). CDR3 size: 16 residues. CDR3 amino acids: CASSLSATGPYNEQFF. CDR3 DNA: TGTGCCAGTAGTTTGTCGGCCACTGGTCCCTACAATGAGCAGTTCTTC.